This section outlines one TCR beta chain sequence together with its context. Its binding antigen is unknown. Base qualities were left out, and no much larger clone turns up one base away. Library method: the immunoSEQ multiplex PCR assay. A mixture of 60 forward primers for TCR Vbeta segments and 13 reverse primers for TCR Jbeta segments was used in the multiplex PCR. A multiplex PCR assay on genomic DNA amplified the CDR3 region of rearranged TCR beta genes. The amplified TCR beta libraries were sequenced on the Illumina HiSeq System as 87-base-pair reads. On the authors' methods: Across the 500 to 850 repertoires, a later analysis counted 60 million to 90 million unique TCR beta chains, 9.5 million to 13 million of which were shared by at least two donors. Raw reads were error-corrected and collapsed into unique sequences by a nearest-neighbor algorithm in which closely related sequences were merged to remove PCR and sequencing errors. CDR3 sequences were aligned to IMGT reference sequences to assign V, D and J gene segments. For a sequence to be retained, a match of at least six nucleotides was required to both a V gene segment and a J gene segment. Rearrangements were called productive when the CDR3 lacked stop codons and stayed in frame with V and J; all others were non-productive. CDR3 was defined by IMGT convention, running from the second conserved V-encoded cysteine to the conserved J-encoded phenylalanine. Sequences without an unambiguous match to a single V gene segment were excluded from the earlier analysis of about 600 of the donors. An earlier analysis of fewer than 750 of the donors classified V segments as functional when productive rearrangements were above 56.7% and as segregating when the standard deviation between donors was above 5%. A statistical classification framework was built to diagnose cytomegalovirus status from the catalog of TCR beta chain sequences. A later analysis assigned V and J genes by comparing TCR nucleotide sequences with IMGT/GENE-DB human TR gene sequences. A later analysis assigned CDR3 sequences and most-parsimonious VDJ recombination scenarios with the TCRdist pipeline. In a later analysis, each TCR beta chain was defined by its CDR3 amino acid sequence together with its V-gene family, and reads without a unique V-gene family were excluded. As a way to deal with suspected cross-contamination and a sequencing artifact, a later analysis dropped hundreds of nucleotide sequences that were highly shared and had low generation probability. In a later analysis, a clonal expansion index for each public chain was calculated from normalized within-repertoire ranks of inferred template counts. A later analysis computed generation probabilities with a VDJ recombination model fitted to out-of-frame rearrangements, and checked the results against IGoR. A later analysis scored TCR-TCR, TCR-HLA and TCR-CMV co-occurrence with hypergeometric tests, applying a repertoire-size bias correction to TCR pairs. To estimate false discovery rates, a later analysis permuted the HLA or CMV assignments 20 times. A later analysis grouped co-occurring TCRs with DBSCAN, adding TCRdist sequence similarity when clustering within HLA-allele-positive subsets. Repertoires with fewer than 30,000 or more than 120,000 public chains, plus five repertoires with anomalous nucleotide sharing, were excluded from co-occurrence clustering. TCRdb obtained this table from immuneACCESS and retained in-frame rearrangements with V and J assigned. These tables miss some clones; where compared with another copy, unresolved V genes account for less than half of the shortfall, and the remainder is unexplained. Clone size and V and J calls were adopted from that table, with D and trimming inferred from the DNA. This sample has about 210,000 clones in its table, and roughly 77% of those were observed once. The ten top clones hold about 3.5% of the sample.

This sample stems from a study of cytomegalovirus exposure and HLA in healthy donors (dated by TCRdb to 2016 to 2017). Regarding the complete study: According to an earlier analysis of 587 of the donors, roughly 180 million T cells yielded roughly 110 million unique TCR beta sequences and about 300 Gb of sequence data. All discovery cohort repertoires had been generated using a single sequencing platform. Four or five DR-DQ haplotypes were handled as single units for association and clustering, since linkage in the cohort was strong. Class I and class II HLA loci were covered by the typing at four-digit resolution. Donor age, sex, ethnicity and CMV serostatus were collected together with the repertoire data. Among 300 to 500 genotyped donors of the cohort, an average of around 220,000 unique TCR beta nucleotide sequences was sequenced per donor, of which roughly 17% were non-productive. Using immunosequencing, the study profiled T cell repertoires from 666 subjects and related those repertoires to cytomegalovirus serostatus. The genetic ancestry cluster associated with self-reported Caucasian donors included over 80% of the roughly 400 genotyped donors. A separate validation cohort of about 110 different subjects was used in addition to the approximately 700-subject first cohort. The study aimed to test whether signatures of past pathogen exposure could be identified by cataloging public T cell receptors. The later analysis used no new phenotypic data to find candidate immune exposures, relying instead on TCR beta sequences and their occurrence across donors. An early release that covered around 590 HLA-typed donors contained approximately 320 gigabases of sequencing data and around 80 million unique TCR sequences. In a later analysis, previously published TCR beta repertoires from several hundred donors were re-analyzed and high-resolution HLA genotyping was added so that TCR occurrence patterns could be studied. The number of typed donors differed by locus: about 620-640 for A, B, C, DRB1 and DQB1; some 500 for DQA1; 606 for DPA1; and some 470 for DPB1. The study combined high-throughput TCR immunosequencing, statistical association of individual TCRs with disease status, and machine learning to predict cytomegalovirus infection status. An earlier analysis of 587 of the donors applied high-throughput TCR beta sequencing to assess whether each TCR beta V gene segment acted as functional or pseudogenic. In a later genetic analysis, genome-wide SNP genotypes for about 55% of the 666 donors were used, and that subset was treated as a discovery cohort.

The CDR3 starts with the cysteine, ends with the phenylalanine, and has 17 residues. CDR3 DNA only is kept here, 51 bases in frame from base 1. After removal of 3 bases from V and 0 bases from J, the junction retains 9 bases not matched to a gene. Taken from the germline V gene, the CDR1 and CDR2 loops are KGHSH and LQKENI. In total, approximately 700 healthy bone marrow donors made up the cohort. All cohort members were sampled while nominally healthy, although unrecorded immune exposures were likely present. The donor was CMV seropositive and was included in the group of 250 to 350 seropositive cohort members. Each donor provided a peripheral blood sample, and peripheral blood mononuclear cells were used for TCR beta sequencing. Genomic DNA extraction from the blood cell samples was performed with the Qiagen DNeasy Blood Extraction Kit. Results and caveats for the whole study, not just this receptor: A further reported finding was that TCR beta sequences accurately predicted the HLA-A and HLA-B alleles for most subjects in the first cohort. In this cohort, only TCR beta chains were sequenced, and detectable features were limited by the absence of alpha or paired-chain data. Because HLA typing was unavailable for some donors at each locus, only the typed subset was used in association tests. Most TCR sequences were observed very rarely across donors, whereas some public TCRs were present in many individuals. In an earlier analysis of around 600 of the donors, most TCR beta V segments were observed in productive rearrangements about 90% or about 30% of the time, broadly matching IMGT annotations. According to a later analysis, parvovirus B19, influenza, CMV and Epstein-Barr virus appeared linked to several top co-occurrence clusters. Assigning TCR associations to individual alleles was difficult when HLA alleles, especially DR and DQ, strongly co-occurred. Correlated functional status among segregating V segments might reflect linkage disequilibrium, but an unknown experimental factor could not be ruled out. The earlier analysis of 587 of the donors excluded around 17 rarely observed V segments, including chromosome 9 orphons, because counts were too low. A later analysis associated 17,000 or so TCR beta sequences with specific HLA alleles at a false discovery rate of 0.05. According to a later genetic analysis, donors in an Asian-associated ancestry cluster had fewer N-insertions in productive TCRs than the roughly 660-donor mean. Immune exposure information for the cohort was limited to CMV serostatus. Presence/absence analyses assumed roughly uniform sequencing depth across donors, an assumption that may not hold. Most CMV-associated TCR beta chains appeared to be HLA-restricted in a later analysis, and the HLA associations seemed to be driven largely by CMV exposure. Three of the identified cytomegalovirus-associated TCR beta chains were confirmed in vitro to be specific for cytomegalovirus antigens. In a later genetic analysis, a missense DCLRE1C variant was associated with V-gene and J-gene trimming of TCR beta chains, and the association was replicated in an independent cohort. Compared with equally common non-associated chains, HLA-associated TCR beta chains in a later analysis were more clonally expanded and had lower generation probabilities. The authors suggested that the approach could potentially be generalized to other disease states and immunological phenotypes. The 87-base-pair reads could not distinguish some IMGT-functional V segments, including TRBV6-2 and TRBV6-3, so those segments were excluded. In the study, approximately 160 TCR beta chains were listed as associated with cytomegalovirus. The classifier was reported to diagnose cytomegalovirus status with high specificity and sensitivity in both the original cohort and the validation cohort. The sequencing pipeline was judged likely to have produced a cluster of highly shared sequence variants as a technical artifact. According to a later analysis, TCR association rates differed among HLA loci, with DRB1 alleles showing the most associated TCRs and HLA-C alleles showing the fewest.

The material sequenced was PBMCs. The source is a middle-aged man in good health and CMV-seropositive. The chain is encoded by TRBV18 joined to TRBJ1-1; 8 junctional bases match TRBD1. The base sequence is TGTGCCAGCTCACCTCAATGGGCAGGGGGCATGAACACTGAAGCTTTCTTT. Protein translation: CASSPQWAGGMNTEAFF.